Included here is one T cell receptor (beta chain) sequence, with context. The antigen is not known. This sample was taken from a study of cytomegalovirus exposure and HLA in healthy donors. Background on the study: Tens of millions of unique TCR sequences came from HLA-typed donors in an early release. Genetic ancestry analysis placed approximately 80% of the 398 donors that were genotyped in the Caucasian-associated cluster. Study-level findings and limits: Upon later analysis, HLA-associated TCR beta chains proved more clonally expanded than other, equally common chains.

It was with 60 Vbeta and 13 Jbeta primers that the PCR ran. Method: immunoSEQ multiplex PCR; TCRdb's copy keeps in-frame clones and lacks some. The sample contains 150,000 or so clones, more than 80% of which appear only once. The CDR3 has 15 amino acids. Germline CDR1 reads SGHAT; CDR2 reads FQNNGV. Trimming pared 5 bases from V and 2 bases from J, leaving 13 bases between. What was sequenced was PBMCs. The V and J genes are TRBV11-2 and TRBJ2-1; maybe TRBD1 (6 bases). This TCR derives from a woman aged 18-29 years in good health and CMV-seronegative. CDR3 residues: CASSIRGDAYNEQFF. The CDR3, as DNA: TGTGCCAGCAGCATCAGGGGCGACGCCTACAATGAGCAGTTCTTC.